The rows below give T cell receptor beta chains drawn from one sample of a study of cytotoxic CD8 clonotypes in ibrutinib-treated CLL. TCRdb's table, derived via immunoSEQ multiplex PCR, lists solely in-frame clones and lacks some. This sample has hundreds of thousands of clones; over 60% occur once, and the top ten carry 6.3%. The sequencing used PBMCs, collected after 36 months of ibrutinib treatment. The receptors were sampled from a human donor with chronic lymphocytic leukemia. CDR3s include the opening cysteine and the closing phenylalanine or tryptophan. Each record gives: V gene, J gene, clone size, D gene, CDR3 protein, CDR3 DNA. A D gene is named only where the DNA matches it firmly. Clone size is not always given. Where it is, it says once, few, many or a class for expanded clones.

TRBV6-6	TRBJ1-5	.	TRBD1	CASDQRQGSSQPQHF	TGTGCCAGCGACCAGCGACAGGGATCTAGTCAGCCCCAGCATTTT
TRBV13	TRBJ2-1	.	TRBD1	CASRYSKGAAHNEQFF	TGTGCCAGCAGGTACTCCAAGGGGGCGGCCCACAATGAGCAGTTCTTC
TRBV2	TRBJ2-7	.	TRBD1	CASRGTGSYEQYF	TGTGCCAGCAGGGGGACAGGGAGCTACGAGCAGTACTTC
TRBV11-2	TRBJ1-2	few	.	CASTLGLGYTF	TGTGCCAGCACCCTAGGCCTAGGCTACACCTTC
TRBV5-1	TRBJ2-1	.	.	CASSLVGGPPLNPFF	TGCGCCAGCAGCTTGGTAGGGGGGCCTCCCCTGAACCCGTTCTTC
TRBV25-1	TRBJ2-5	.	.	CASSEKGLVRETQYF	TGTGCCAGCAGTGAAAAGGGGCTAGTCAGGGAGACCCAGTACTTC
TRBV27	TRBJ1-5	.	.	CASRQGSNQPQHF	TGTGCCAGCAGACAGGGTAGCAATCAGCCCCAGCATTTT
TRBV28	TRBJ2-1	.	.	CASSLVSDNEQFF	TGTGCCAGCAGTTTAGTTAGCGACAATGAGCAGTTCTTC
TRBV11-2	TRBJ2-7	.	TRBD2	CASSGKPGLAAYEQYF	TGTGCCAGCTCCGGGAAACCGGGACTAGCGGCCTACGAGCAGTACTTC
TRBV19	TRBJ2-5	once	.	CASSILGRQETQYF	TGTGCCAGTAGTATTCTGGGTCGGCAAGAGACCCAGTACTTC
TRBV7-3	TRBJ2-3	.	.	CASSLRGSTDTQYF	TGTGCCAGCAGCTTAAGGGGAAGCACAGATACGCAGTATTTT
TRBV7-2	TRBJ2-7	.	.	CASSLGAPGLYEQYF	TGTGCCAGCAGCTTAGGGGCTCCGGGCCTTTACGAGCAGTACTTC
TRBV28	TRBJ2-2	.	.	CASSFPGIGELFF	TGTGCCAGCAGTTTTCCGGGGATCGGGGAGCTGTTTTTT
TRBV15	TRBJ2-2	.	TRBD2	CATSRDPRTSDGGTGELFF	TGTGCCACCAGCAGAGATCCGAGGACTAGCGATGGAGGGACCGGGGAGCTGTTTTTT
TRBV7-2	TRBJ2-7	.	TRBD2	CASSLGGLAGERQYF	TGTGCCAGCAGCTTGGGAGGGTTAGCGGGAGAACGGCAGTACTTC
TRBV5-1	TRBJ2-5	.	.	CASSLPTGFGLAGQETQYF	TGCGCCAGCAGCTTACCAACAGGGTTTGGACTTGCGGGTCAGGAGACCCAGTACTTC
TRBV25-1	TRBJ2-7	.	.	CASSDRVSYEQYF	TGTGCCAGCAGTGACAGGGTCTCCTACGAGCAGTACTTC
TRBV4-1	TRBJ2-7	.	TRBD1	CASSRTKDRGLPYEQYF	TGCGCCAGCAGCCGTACCAAGGACAGGGGGCTCCCCTACGAGCAGTACTTC
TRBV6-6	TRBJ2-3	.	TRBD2	CASSRGLAASTDTQYF	TGTGCCAGCAGTCGCGGACTAGCGGCTAGCACAGATACGCAGTATTTT
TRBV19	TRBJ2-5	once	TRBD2	CASSMGSSGNSETQYF	TGTGCCAGTAGTATGGGATCTAGCGGGAACTCGGAGACCCAGTACTTC
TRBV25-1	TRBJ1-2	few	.	CASSVQGPHGYTF	TGTGCCAGCAGTGTACAGGGTCCCCATGGCTACACCTTC
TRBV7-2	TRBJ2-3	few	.	CASSSPGPSTDTQYF	TGTGCCAGCAGTTCCCCGGGACCAAGCACAGATACGCAGTATTTT
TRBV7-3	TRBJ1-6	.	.	CASSPGRSSGPLHF	TGTGCCAGCAGCCCGGGTCGATCCTCGGGACCCCTCCACTTT
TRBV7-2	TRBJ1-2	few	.	CASSLHDGYTF	TGTGCCAGCAGCTTACATGATGGCTACACCTTC
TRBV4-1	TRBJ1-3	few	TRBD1	CASSQPHRGRGNTIYF	TGCGCCAGCAGCCAGCCACACAGGGGGCGAGGAAACACCATATATTTT
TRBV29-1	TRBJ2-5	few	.	CSVGEVETQYF	TGCAGCGTTGGGGAGGTAGAGACCCAGTACTTC
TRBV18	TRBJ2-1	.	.	CASSPGGGAWNEQFF	TGTGCCAGCTCACCAGGCGGGGGCGCATGGAATGAGCAGTTCTTC
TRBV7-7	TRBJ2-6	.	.	CAQQPVPQSRANVLTF	TGTGCCCAGCAGCCCGTGCCACAAAGTCGGGCCAACGTCCTGACTTTC